This T cell receptor (beta chain) is from a study of blood T cells in healthy people across ages. Germline V lookup: CDR1 SGHTA, CDR2 FQGNSA. This CDR3 has 15 residues. Trimming cost V 1 base and J 2 bases, with 12 bases left between them. It was with a sample-barcoded 5' primer and a J-beta primer mix that a second PCR of about 6 to 12 cycles was run. Each CDR3 protein is one row after TCRdb ran MiXCR on the 5' RACE reads. This table has 1 million or so distinct CDR3 sequences, 40% to 45% appearing once. This sequence was found in a woman aged 60-70 years in good health. The V and J genes are TRBV7-2 and TRBJ2-7; D may be TRBD1 or TRBD2 (6 bases each). The sample taken for sequencing was blood. The CDR3 nucleotides are TGTGCCAGCAGCTTAGAAGGGGGGACCGCCTACGAGCAGTACTTC. Its protein product is CASSLEGGTAYEQYF.